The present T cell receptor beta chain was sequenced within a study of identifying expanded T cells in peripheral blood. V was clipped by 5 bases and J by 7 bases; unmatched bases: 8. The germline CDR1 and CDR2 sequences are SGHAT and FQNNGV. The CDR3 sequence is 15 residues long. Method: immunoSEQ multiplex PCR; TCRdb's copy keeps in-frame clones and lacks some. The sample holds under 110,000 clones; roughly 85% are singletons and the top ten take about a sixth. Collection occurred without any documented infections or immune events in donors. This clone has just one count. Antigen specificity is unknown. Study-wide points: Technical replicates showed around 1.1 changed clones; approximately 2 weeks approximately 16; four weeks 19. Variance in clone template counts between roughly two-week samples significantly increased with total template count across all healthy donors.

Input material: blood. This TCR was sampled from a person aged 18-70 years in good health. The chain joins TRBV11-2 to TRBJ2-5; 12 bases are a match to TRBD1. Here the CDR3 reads CASSPGTGGVVTQYF. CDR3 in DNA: TGTGCCAGCAGCCCCGGGACAGGGGGCGTCGTGACCCAGTACTTC.